The clone carrying this T cell receptor (beta chain) was counted once. The antigen is unknown. The data are from a study of cytotoxic CD8 clonotypes in ibrutinib-treated CLL. General observations from the study: Patients had baseline clonality above age-matched healthy donors, and this clonality moved with circulating CD8+ T-cell counts.

TCR beta libraries used about 2.1 micrograms of DNA from cryopreserved PBMCs. CDR1 is MNHEY, CDR2 SVGAGI, per germline. V was shortened by 7 bases and J by 3 bases, with 9 bases between the two germline ends. The CDR3 has 12 amino acids. Sequencing used immunoSEQ multiplex PCR; TCRdb keeps in-frame clones, though not all of them. The table has approximately 33,000 clones, 60% to 80% seen once; the top ten hold 25% to 35%. This sequence was found in a human donor with chronic lymphocytic leukemia. The chain joins TRBV6-5 to TRBJ1-1, with D perhaps matching TRBD1 (6 bases). This sample comprised PBMCs, obtained before ibrutinib treatment. As DNA, the CDR3 is TGTGCCAGCACCGACAGGCACACTGAAGCTTTCTTT. As protein: CASTDRHTEAFF.